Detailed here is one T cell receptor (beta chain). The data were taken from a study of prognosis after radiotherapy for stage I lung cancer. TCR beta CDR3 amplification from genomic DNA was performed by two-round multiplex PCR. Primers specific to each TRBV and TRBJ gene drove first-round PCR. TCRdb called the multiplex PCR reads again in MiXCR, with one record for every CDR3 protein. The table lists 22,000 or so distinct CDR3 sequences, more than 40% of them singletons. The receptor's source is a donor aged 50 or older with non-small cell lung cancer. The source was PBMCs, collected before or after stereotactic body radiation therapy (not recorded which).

CDR3 bases: TGTGCCAGCAGCTTAGCCCGGGGGAACGAGCAGTACTTC. Its translation is CASSLARGNEQYF. The chain links TRBV11-3 to TRBJ2-7; D is possibly TRBD2 (6 bases). CDR1 is SGHNT and CDR2 is YENEEA in the germline V gene. The CDR3 contains 13 residues. Trimming removed 1 base from V and 5 bases from J, with 9 bases in between.